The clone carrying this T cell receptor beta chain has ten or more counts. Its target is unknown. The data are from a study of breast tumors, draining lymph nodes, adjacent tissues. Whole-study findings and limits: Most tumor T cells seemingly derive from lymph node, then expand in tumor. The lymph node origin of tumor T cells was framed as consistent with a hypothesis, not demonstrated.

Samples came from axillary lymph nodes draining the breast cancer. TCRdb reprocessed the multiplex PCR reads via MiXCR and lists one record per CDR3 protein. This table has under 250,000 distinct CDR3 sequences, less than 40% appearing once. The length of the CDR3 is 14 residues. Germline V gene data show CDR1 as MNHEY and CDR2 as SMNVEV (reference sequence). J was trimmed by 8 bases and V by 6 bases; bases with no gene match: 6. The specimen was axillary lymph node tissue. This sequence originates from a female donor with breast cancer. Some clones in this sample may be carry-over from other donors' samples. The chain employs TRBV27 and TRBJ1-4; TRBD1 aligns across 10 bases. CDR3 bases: TGTGCCAGCAGCGACAGGGGGCGGGGGGAAAAACTGTTTTTT. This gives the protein CASSDRGRGEKLFF.